This T cell receptor beta chain was captured in a study of T cells in Graves' hyperthyroidism and ophthalmopathy. Across the whole study: Blood from the periphery was taken at initial diagnosis, before any treatment.

This clonotype was recorded at least ten times. Its antigen is currently unknown. The study based diagnoses on clinical symptoms, serum thyroxine and TRAb, thyroid ultrasound and orbital computed tomography. There are 16 residues in the CDR3. Germline trimming cut 5 bases from V and 4 bases from J; bases unmatched to any gene: 8. Germline assignment: CDR1 MNHEY and CDR2 SMNVEV (reference sequence). The source material, RNA transcripts, was used to amplify TCR beta CDR3 regions. First-round RT-PCR with HTBI primers amplified the TCR CDR3 region. MiXCR was run by TCRdb on the multiplex PCR reads, yielding one entry per CDR3 protein. The profile shows 350,000 to 400,000 distinct CDR3 sequences, 14% to 15% of them singletons. Study results and caveats: A model built on 13 V-J features separated ophthalmopathy from stable hyperthyroidism.

Sample: blood. This chain uses TRBV27 with TRBJ2-2; TRBD1 aligns across 9 bases. The origin of this receptor is a woman younger than 45 with Graves' hyperthyroidism. The CDR3 nucleotides read TGTGCCAGCAGTGTCACCGGGACAGGGACCACCGGGGAGCTGTTTTTT. Amino acids: CASSVTGTGTTGELFF.